The following is a T cell receptor (beta chain) sequence with its context. Its specificity is not known. This specimen belongs to a study of post-analysis software for immune sequencing data. TCR beta cDNA libraries included unique molecular identifiers. Yield was around 500,000 cDNA molecules from approximately 0.91 to 9.4 million T cells. TCRdb re-derived calls from the PCR reads in MiXCR, one entry per CDR3 protein. The table shows fewer than 550,000 distinct CDR3 sequences, with around a third occurring only once. Findings of the study overall: Normalized Chao1 diversity in multiple sclerosis patients fell significantly below that of controls. TRBV5-6, TRBV5-1 and TRBV20-1 were among 4 or 5 TRBV segments more frequent in patients than controls.

Germline CDR1 reads ENHRY; CDR2 reads SYGVKD. Deletions cut 0 bases from V and 0 bases from J, with 12 bases between. The CDR3 is 17 residues long. V usage is TRBV10-3 and J usage is TRBJ1-5; D gene uncertain. The sample was blood. The TCR was taken from a girl younger than 18 with multiple sclerosis. The CDR3: CAISESGRPYSNQPQHF. The CDR3 nucleotides are TGTGCCATCAGTGAGTCGGGCAGGCCGTATAGCAATCAGCCCCAGCATTTT.